Listed below are T cell receptor beta chains from one sample, sequenced in a study of T cells in localized non-small cell lung cancer. Here immunoSEQ multiplex PCR was the method, and the copy in TCRdb shows in-frame clones only, minus some. Of around 980 clones listed, 35% to 40% are singletons. Material: lung tumor tissue, obtained before any cancer treatment. The source of these receptors is a man between 40 and 75 years old with stage I lung adenocarcinoma. Each CDR3 is given with its conserved first and last residue. Fields, in order: D gene, V gene, J gene, clone size, CDR3 protein, CDR3 DNA. A D gene is named only where the DNA matches it firmly. Some rows mark clone size as missing; the rest say once, few, many or name a class of expanded clone.

NA,TRBV28,TRBJ2-3,few,CASSSSQGRAADTQYF,TGTGCCAGCAGTTCGTCTCAGGGAAGGGCTGCAGATACGCAGTATTTT
NA,TRBV5-1,TRBJ2-5,few,CASSFSGNQGETQYF,TGCGCCAGCAGCTTTTCAGGGAACCAAGGAGAGACCCAGTACTTC
NA,TRBV11-3,TRBJ2-4,large,CASSLQGSANIQYF,TGTGCCAGCAGCTTGCAGGGTAGCGCAAACATTCAGTACTTC
TRBD2,TRBV5-1,TRBJ2-7,NA,CASSLWGTSGNYEQYF,TGCGCCAGCAGCTTGTGGGGGACTAGCGGTAACTACGAGCAGTACTTC
NA,TRBV18,TRBJ2-6,NA,CASSPFSGANVLTF,TGTGCCAGCTCACCATTTTCTGGGGCCAACGTCCTGACTTTC
TRBD2,TRBV28,TRBJ2-2,NA,CASSFKRGNTGELFF,TGTGCCAGCAGTTTTAAGCGGGGGAACACCGGGGAGCTGTTTTTT
NA,TRBV6-8,TRBJ2-6,NA,CASSYGFRQDSSGANVLTF,TGTGCCAGCAGTTACGGATTCCGACAGGATAGCTCTGGGGCCAACGTCCTGACTTTC
TRBD2,TRBV28,TRBJ2-7,few,CASSLVGLAPYEQYF,TGTGCCAGCAGTTTAGTGGGACTAGCCCCCTACGAGCAGTACTTC
NA,TRBV9,TRBJ1-3,NA,CASSVLDNSAGNTIYF,TGTGCCAGCAGCGTCCTCGATAACAGCGCTGGAAACACCATATATTTT
NA,TRBV30,TRBJ1-1,few,CAWGTQGNTEAFF,TGTGCCTGGGGAACACAGGGAAACACTGAAGCTTTCTTT
TRBD2,TRBV11-3,TRBJ2-3,large,CASSGGLAGQGSTDTQYF,TGTGCCAGCAGCGGGGGACTAGCGGGACAAGGGAGCACAGATACGCAGTATTTT
NA,TRBV1,TRBJ2-3,NA,CASSQRWTDTQYF,TGCGCCAGCAGCCAACGGTGGACAGATACGCAGTATTTT
NA,TRBV30,TRBJ2-7,few,CAWSVQVAGAYEQYF,TGTGCCTGGAGTGTACAAGTGGCAGGAGCCTACGAGCAGTACTTC
NA,TRBV28,TRBJ2-3,NA,CASSPRVGHADTQYF,TGTGCCAGCAGCCCGAGGGTAGGGCACGCAGATACGCAGTATTTT
NA,TRBV30,TRBJ1-1,NA,CAWSVRPMQVAFF,TGTGCCTGGAGTGTACGACCGATGCAGGTAGCTTTCTTT
NA,TRBV28,TRBJ2-3,few,CASTGTTDTQYF,TGTGCCAGCACCGGGACGACAGATACGCAGTATTTT
NA,TRBV6-8,TRBJ2-2,few,CASTLTANTGELFF,TGTGCCAGCACCTTGACAGCTAACACCGGGGAGCTGTTTTTT
NA,TRBV6-8,TRBJ1-4,medium-sized,CAISERAEGPTNEKLFF,TGTGCCATCAGCGAAAGGGCGGAGGGCCCAACTAATGAAAAACTGTTTTTT
TRBD2,TRBV5-1,TRBJ2-3,few,CASSLSLAGGGSDTQYF,TGCGCCAGCAGCTTGTCACTAGCGGGGGGAGGATCAGATACGCAGTATTTT
NA,TRBV29-1,TRBJ2-2,NA,CSVEGRGANTGELFF,TGCAGCGTTGAAGGGCGGGGCGCGAACACCGGGGAGCTGTTTTTT
NA,TRBV11-3,TRBJ1-3,NA,CASSHRDIRNTIYF,TGTGCCAGCAGCCACCGGGACATCCGAAACACCATATATTTT
TRBD2,TRBV9,TRBJ2-3,NA,CASSDARTSGGGTQYF,TGTGCCAGCAGTGATGCCCGGACTAGCGGGGGTGGAACGCAGTATTTT
NA,TRBV30,TRBJ1-2,few,CAWSAGKDGYTF,TGTGCCTGGTCGGCGGGGAAGGATGGCTACACCTTC
NA,TRBV30,TRBJ1-1,NA,CAWRSKYRATEAFF,TGTGCCTGGAGGTCGAAGTACAGGGCGACTGAAGCTTTCTTT
NA,TRBV19,TRBJ1-4,NA,CASSIAGNRGEKLFF,TGTGCCAGTAGTATCGCCGGGAACAGAGGTGAAAAACTGTTTTTT
NA,TRBV5-1,TRBJ2-6,few,CASSLGQPTSGANVLTF,TGCGCCAGCAGCTTGGGGCAGCCTACCTCTGGGGCCAACGTCCTGACTTTC
TRBD2,TRBV9,TRBJ2-5,few,CASSPSTGGETQYF,TGTGCCAGCAGTCCATCGACCGGGGGGGAGACCCAGTACTTC
NA,TRBV10-3,TRBJ2-7,few,CAISERGSYEQYF,TGTGCCATCAGTGAGCGCGGCTCCTACGAGCAGTACTTC